This TCR beta chain is from a study of control samples from healthy donors and cancer patients. The data were produced by immunoSEQ multiplex PCR, yet TCRdb's version contains in-frame clones alone and is incomplete. This table holds over 200,000 clones, more than 65% found once. V was cut by 5 bases and J by 2 bases, with 14 bases left in between. The CDR3 spans 15 residues. Looked up from germline, CDR1 is MGHDK and CDR2 is SYGVNS. This chain connects TRBV25-1 to TRBJ2-3; possibly TRBD1 or TRBD2 for D (5 bases each). The receptor was derived from a woman in her fifties or sixties with lung cancer. Sequencing was performed on PBMCs. CDR3 in DNA: TGTGCCAGCAGTCCCTCCCTGGGGGTCACAGATACGCAGTATTTT. Translating it yields CASSPSLGVTDTQYF.